Detailed here is one T cell receptor (beta chain). This sample was included in a study of T-cell reconstitution after alpha-beta-depleted transplantation in children. CDR3 length: 13 amino acids. V shed 2 bases, J shed 5 bases, and the junction held 3 bases outside the gene matches. CDR1 is SQVTM, CDR2 ANQGSEA, per germline. Preparing the TCRbeta library involved the use of unique molecular identifiers. Each CDR3 protein gets one entry after TCRdb re-called the PCR reads with MiXCR. The repertoire holds 45,000 or so distinct CDR3 sequences, with roughly half as singletons. The starting material was peripheral blood, obtained before TCRalphabeta/CD19-depleted stem cell transplant. The sequence derives from a boy less than two years old with SCID, due to receive a stem cell transplant. The J gene is TRBJ2-3, the V gene TRBV29-1, with TRBD2 matching over 8 bases. CDR3 DNA sequence: TGCAGCGTTGAAATAAGCGGGGGAGATACGCAGTATTTT. This encodes CSVEISGGDTQYF.